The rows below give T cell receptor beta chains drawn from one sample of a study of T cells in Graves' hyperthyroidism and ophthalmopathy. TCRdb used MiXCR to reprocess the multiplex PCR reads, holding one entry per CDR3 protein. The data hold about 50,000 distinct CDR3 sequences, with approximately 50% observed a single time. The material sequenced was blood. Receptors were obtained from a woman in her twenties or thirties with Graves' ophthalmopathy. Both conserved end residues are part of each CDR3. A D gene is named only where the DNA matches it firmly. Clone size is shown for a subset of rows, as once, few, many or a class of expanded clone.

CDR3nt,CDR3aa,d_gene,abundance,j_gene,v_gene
TGCGCCAGCAGTGAAATAGGCCCCTTCAGGCAGTTCTTC,CASSEIGPFRQFF,NA,many,TRBJ2-1,TRBV10-1
TGTGCCAGCAGCTCTAGGGGAAACTATGGCTACACCTTC,CASSSRGNYGYTF,NA,many,TRBJ1-2,TRBV5-4
TGTGCCAGCTCACCAGGGGTTGAGACCCAGTACTTC,CASSPGVETQYF,NA,many,TRBJ2-5,TRBV18
TGTGCCAGCAGCCCCAGGGGACTAGCGGGACAATTCTACAATGAGCAGTTCTTC,CASSPRGLAGQFYNEQFF,TRBD2,NA,TRBJ2-1,TRBV7-3
TGTGCCAGCAGCCCAGGGACTGGGACACCCAATGAGCAGTTCTTC,CASSPGTGTPNEQFF,NA,once,TRBJ2-1,TRBV7-9
TGTGCCAGTAAGAGGGGACAGGGGGCGTCAAATGAGCAGTTCTTC,CASKRGQGASNEQFF,TRBD1,medium-sized,TRBJ2-1,TRBV19
TGTGCCAGCAGGGGCACTGGAAACACCATATATTTT,CASRGTGNTIYF,NA,many,TRBJ1-3,TRBV2
TGTGCCAGCAGTCAGACTAGCGGGATCACAAATGAGCAGTTCTTC,CASSQTSGITNEQFF,TRBD2,NA,TRBJ2-1,TRBV19
TGCAGTGCTAGAAGACAGGGAGTCGCTGAAGCTTTCTTT,CSARRQGVAEAFF,TRBD1,many,TRBJ1-1,TRBV20-1
TGTGCCAGCAGTTTTCCCCATTGGACTATAATCACCGGGGAGCTGTTTTTT,CASSFPHWTIITGELFF,NA,NA,TRBJ2-2,TRBV28
TGCAGCGTTGAGGAGGGGTGGACCACTGAAGCTATCTTC,CSVEEGWTTEAIF,NA,NA,TRBJ1-1,TRBV29-1
TGCGCCAGCCAAGATCGGACTAGCGCGAGTTACAATGAGCAGTTCTTC,CASQDRTSASYNEQFF,TRBD2,NA,TRBJ2-1,TRBV10-2
TGTGCCAGCAGTTACGGACAGGGAACAAACATTCAGTACTTC,CASSYGQGTNIQYF,TRBD1,many,TRBJ2-4,TRBV6-6
TGCGCCAGCAGTGGGACAGGTTTCGGAGAGCAGTACTTC,CASSGTGFGEQYF,TRBD1,many,TRBJ2-7,TRBV10-1
TGTGCCAGCATCTCCAGGAACACTGAAGCTTTCTTT,CASISRNTEAFF,NA,many,TRBJ1-1,TRBV2
TGCAGTGCTAGAGATCCGGGGGGCTATGGCTACACCTTC,CSARDPGGYGYTF,NA,NA,TRBJ1-2,TRBV20-1
TGTGCCAGCACCGAGCGTAATGAGCAGTTCTTC,CASTERNEQFF,NA,many,TRBJ2-1,TRBV6-1
TGTGCCAGCAGTTTAAACGTGGGGGTCGAAAACATTCAGTACTTC,CASSLNVGVENIQYF,NA,many,TRBJ2-4,TRBV12-3/TRBV12-4
TGTGCCAGCAGGGGGATTACCGGGAGACAGCTATACGAGCAGTACTTC,CASRGITGRQLYEQYF,NA,many,TRBJ2-7,TRBV6-2/TRBV6-3
TGTGCCAGCAGCCCAAAGGAAGGGGGTTCCTACGAGCAGTACTTC,CASSPKEGGSYEQYF,NA,many,TRBJ2-7,TRBV5-4
TGTGCCACCATCGCGGGACAGGGGTATGGCTACACCTTC,CATIAGQGYGYTF,TRBD1,NA,TRBJ1-2,TRBV15
TGTGCCAGCAGCGGATTGGGGGAGGGGAGGGTCTACGAGCAGTACTTC,CASSGLGEGRVYEQYF,TRBD2,NA,TRBJ2-7,TRBV5-4
TGCGCCAGCAGGGGGACTAGCGGGACCTACAATGAGCAGTTCTTC,CASRGTSGTYNEQFF,TRBD2,NA,TRBJ2-1,TRBV10-1
TGTGCCAGCAGTTTGGGAGCCGGGAGGACTGAAGCTTTCTTT,CASSLGAGRTEAFF,NA,many,TRBJ1-1,TRBV12-3/TRBV12-4
TGTGCCACCAGTGCTAGAGGACAGGGGTCCGCACAGGATGAGCAGTTCTTC,CATSARGQGSAQDEQFF,TRBD1,NA,TRBJ2-1,TRBV6-4
TGTGCCAGCAGTTTAGGGCAGGGGGCAGGGAATGAGCAGTTCTTC,CASSLGQGAGNEQFF,TRBD1,NA,TRBJ2-1,TRBV6-5
TGTGCCAGCAGCTTAGACCAGGGCGGGACCCAGTACTTC,CASSLDQGGTQYF,NA,NA,TRBJ2-5,TRBV7-9
TGTGCCAGCAGCCAAGATCCTAGCGAGACATACAATGAGCAGTTCTTC,CASSQDPSETYNEQFF,NA,many,TRBJ2-1,TRBV4-2
TGTGCCATCAGTGTGTCAGGGGACGGGAGATACTATGGCTACACCTTC,CAISVSGDGRYYGYTF,NA,NA,TRBJ1-2,TRBV10-3
TGTGCCACCAGCAGTGACACGACAGGGGAGAATTCACCCCTCCACTTT,CATSSDTTGENSPLHF,TRBD1,NA,TRBJ1-6,TRBV15
TGTGCCAGCAGCTTATCGACCGGTGTGGGTGAGCAGTTCTTC,CASSLSTGVGEQFF,NA,NA,TRBJ2-1,TRBV7-3
TGTGCCAGCAACCCCCGAGACGCCCCCCTTAACTATGGCTACACCTTC,CASNPRDAPLNYGYTF,NA,many,TRBJ1-2,TRBV12-3/TRBV12-4
TGTGCCATCAGTGGCGGGGACAGGGGCTATGGCTACACCTTC,CAISGGDRGYGYTF,TRBD1,NA,TRBJ1-2,TRBV10-3
TGTGCCAGCAGCTTAGATTTAGGTGGGTGTAATGAGCAGTCCTTC,CASSLDLGGCNEQSF,NA,NA,TRBJ2-1,TRBV13
TGTGCTAGTGGTCCTGCGGGACAGGGGGAGACCCAGTACTTC,CASGPAGQGETQYF,TRBD1,many,TRBJ2-5,TRBV12-5
TGCGTCAGCGGCGGCGACAGGGGGCTTTTACGGGAGCAGTACTTC,CVSGGDRGLLREQYF,TRBD1,NA,TRBJ2-7,TRBV5-1
TGCAGCGCTGGTGGCGGCGGGAGATCAGAGACCCAGTACTTC,CSAGGGGRSETQYF,TRBD2,medium-sized,TRBJ2-5,TRBV29-1
TGTGCCAGCAGCTTAGGGCGGGACTACACTGAAGCTTTCTTT,CASSLGRDYTEAFF,NA,NA,TRBJ1-1,TRBV13
TGTGCCAGCAGTTTTTGGTCTAGCGGGAGTGATGAGCAGTTCTTC,CASSFWSSGSDEQFF,TRBD2,many,TRBJ2-1,TRBV12-3/TRBV12-4
TGTGCCAGCAGCCTGGCAGGGGGGCCCCAGCAGTACTTC,CASSLAGGPQQYF,NA,NA,TRBJ2-7,TRBV7-3
TGTGCCAGCAGTTTAACCTTGGGACAGGGAGGCGGGGAGCTGTTTTTT,CASSLTLGQGGGELFF,TRBD1,many,TRBJ2-2,TRBV28
TGCGCCAGCAGCCAAGGCGGGACAACAACTAATGAAAAACTGTTTTTT,CASSQGGTTTNEKLFF,NA,many,TRBJ1-4,TRBV5-1
TGTGCCAGTAGTAGTGATCAATTGGGTGAAGCTTTCTTT,CASSSDQLGEAFF,NA,NA,TRBJ1-1,TRBV19